This TCR beta chain was sequenced in a study of blood T cells in healthy people across ages. General study results and limits: Measured against age, TCR beta diversity per million T cells decreased in a roughly linear manner.

Using a J-beta primer mix together with a sample-barcoded 5' primer, a second PCR was run for roughly 6 to 11 cycles. There were at least 2.5 million CDR3-containing paired-end reads obtained from each sample. TCRdb used MiXCR to reprocess the 5' RACE reads, holding one entry per CDR3 protein. The sample lists hundreds of thousands of distinct CDR3 sequences; around 20% were seen once. CDR1 is SNHLY, CDR2 FYNNEI, per germline. There are 15 residues in the CDR3. The germline V and J ends were trimmed by 11 bases and 3 bases, with 20 bases remaining between them. With respect to this clonotype: Its antigen is currently unknown.

The genes are TRBV2 and TRBJ2-1; the D gene is possibly TRBD1 (6 bases). This sequence was found in a man in his 70s in good health. Sequenced: blood. CDR3 in DNA: TGTGCCGGCAATAACAGGGAAATTGACTACAATGAGCAGTTCTTC. It codes for CAGNNREIDYNEQFF. Full variable domain (remainder filled in from reference TRBV2 and TRBJ2-1): EPEVTQTPSHQVTQMGQEVILRCVPISNHLYFYWYRQILGQKVEFLVSFYNNEISEKSEIFDDQFSVERPDGSNFTLKIRSTKLEDSAMYFCAGNNREIDYNEQFFGPGTRLTVL.